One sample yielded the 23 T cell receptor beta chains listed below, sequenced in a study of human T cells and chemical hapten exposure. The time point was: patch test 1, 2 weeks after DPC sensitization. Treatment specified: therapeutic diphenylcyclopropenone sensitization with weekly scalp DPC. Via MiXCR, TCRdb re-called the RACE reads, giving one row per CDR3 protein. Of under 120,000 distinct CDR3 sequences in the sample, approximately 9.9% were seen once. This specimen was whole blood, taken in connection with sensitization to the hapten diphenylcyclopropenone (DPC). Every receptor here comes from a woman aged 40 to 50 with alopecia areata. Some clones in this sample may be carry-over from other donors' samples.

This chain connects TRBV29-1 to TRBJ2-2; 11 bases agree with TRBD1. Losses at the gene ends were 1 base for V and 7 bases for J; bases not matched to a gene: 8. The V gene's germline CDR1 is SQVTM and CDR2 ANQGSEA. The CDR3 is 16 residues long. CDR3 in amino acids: CSVEVADRGRSGELFF. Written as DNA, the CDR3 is TGCAGCGTTGAAGTTGCGGACAGGGGGCGCAGCGGGGAGCTGTTTTTT.

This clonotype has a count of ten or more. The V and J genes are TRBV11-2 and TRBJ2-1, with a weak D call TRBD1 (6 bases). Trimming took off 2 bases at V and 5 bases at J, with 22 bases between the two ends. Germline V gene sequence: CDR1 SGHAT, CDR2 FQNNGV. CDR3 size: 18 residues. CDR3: CASSLSGGPTRRHNEQFF. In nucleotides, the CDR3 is TGTGCCAGCAGCTTAAGTGGGGGCCCGACCAGGAGACACAATGAGCAGTTCTTC.

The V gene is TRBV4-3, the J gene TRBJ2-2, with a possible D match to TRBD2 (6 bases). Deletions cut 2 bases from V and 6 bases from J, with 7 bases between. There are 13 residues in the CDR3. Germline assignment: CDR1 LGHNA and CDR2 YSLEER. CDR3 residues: CASSQSGAGELFF. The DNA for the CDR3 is TGCGCCAGCAGCCAATCGGGGGCCGGGGAGCTGTTTTTT.

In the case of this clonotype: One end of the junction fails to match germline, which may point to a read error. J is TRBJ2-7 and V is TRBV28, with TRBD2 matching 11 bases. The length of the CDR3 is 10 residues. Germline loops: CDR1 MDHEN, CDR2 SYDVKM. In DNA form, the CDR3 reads TGCTGTAGCGGGAGGGACGAGCAGTACTTC. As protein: CCSGRDEQYF.

In DNA form, the CDR3 reads TGTGCCAGCAGCCCCACAGCTCTACCGAACACTGAAGCTTTCTTT. Encoded protein: CASSPTALPNTEAFF. This chain joins TRBV3-1 and TRBJ1-1; no firm D call. The ends were cut back, 4 bases at V and 1 base at J, with 13 bases in the middle. CDR3 length: 15 residues. Germline lookup yields CDR1 LGHDT and CDR2 YNNKEL (reference sequence).

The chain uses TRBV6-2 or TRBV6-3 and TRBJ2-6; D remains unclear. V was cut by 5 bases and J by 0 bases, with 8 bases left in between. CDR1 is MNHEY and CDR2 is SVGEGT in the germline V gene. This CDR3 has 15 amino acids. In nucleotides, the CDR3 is TGTGCCAGCAGTGACGAAGTCTCTGGGGCCAACGTCCTGACTTTC. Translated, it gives CASSDEVSGANVLTF.

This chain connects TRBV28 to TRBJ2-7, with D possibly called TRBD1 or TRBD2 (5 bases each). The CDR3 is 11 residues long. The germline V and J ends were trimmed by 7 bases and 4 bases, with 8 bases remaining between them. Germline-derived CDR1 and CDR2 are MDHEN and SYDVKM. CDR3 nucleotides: TGTGCCAGCATGGGGGAGTACGAGCAGTACTTC. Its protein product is CASMGEYEQYF.

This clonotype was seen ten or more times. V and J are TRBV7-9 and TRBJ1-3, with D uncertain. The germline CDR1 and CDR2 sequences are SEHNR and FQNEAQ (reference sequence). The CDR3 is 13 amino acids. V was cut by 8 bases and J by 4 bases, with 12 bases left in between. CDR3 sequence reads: CASSGSGGNTIYF. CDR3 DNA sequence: TGTGCCAGCTCCGGGTCCGGAGGAAACACCATATATTTT.

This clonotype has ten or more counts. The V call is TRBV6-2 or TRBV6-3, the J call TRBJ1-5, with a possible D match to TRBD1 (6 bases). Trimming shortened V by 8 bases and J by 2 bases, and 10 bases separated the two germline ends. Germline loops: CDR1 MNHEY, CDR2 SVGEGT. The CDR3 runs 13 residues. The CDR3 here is CASARTGNQPQHF. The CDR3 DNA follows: TGTGCCAGCGCGAGGACAGGCAATCAGCCCCAGCATTTT.

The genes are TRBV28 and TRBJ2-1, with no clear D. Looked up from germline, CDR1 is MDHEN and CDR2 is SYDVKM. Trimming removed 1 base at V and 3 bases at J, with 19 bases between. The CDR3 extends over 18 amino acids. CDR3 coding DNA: TGTGCCAGCAGTTTATTGCCGGTAATAACGGGCTTCTACAATGAGCAGTTCTTC. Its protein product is CASSLLPVITGFYNEQFF.

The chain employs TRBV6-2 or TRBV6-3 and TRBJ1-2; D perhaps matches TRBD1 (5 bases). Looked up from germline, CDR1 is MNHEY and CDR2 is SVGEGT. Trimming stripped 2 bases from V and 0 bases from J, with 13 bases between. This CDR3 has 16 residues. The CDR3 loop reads CASSYVTGTSNYGYTF. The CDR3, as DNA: TGTGCCAGCAGTTACGTGACCGGGACGTCTAACTATGGCTACACCTTC.

The CDR3 loop reads CASSYSTANTEAFF. CDR3 DNA sequence: TGTGCCAGCAGTTACTCAACAGCGAACACTGAAGCTTTCTTT. This chain uses TRBV6-5 with TRBJ1-1, with D hard to call. Trimming took 0 bases from V and 1 from J, leaving 6 bases between them. CDR1 and CDR2 from the germline V gene are MNHEY and SVGAGI. CDR3 length equals 14 residues.

CDR3 in DNA: TGTGCCAGCTCCCCTACGGCCCCCCAATACGAGCAGTACTTC. Protein product: CASSPTAPQYEQYF. The chain carries TRBV18 and TRBJ2-7; D is unresolved. CDR3 length equals 14 residues. V shed 6 bases and J shed 4 bases, with 16 bases lying between them. Per germline, CDR1 KGHSH and CDR2 LQKENI.

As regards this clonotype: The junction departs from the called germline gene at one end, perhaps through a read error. The CDR3 sequence is CASTPNSGLAAQETQYF. CDR3 DNA: TGTGCTAGCACTCCTAATAGCGGACTAGCGGCACAAGAGACCCAGTACTTC. This chain uses TRBV7-7 with TRBJ2-5; 10 bases align to TRBD2. The CDR3 totals 17 residues. Per the germline V gene, CDR1 is SSHAT and CDR2 is FNYEAQ (reference sequence).

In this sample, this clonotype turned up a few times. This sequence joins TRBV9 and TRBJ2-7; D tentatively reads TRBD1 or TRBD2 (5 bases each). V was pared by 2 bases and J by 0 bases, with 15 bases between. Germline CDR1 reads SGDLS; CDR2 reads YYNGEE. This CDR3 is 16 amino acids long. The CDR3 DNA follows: TGTGCCAGCAGCGTGGGGGTAGGGGCTGGCTCCTACGAGCAGTACTTC. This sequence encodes CASSVGVGAGSYEQYF.

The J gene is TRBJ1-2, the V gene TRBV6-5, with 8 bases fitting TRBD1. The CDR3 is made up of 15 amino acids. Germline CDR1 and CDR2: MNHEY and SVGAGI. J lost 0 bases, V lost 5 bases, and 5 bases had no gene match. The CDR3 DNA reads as TGTGCCAGCAGTCCACAGGGGGGCGCTAACTATGGCTACACCTTC. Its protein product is CASSPQGGANYGYTF.

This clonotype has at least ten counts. The CDR3 bases are TGTGCCATCCGGGACAGGGGGCAAAATGAGCAGTTCTTC. Translating it yields CAIRDRGQNEQFF. The chain couples TRBV15 to TRBJ2-1, with 12 bases fitting TRBD1. The V and J ends lost 10 bases and 7 bases, in that order; junction bases with no gene match: 5. CDR3 length: 13 amino acids. The germline CDR1 and CDR2 sequences are LNHNV and YYDKDF (reference sequence).

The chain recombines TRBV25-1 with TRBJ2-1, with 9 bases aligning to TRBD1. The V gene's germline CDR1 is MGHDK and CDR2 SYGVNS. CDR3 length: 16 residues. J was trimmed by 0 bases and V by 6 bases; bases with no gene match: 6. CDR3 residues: CASSGTGTSSYNEQFF. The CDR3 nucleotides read TGTGCCAGCAGCGGGACAGGGACCAGCTCCTACAATGAGCAGTTCTTC.

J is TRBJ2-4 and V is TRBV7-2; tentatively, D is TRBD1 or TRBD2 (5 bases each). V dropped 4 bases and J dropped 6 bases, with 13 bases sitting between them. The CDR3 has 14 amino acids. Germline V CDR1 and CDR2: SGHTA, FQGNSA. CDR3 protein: CASSSRGVGNIQYF. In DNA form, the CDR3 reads TGTGCCAGCAGCTCACGAGGGGTAGGAAACATTCAGTACTTC.

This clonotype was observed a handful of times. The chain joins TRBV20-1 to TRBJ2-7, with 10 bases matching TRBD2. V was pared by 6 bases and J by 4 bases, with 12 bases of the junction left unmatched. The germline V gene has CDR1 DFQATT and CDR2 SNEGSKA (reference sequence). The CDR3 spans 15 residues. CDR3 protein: CSAQKGVLAGYEQYF. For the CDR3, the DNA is TGCAGTGCCCAAAAGGGGGTACTAGCGGGATACGAGCAGTACTTC.

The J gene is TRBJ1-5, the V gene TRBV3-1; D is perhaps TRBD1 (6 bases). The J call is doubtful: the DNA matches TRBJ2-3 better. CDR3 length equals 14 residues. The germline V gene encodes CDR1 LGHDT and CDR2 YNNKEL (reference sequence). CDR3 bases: TGTGCCAGCAGCCAGGGGGCCTCAGGGCAGCCCCAGTATTTT. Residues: CASSQGASGQPQYF.

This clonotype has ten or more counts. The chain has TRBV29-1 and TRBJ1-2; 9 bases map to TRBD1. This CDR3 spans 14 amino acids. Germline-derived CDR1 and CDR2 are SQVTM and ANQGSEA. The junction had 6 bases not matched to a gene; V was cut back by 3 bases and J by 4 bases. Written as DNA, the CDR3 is TGCAGCGTTGAGTATTGGGACAGGGTCTATGGCTACACCTTC. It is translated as CSVEYWDRVYGYTF. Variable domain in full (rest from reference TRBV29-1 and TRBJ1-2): SAVISQKPSRDICQRGTSLTIQCQVDSQVTMMFWYRQQPGQSLTLIATANQGSEATYESGFVIDKFPISRPNLTFSTLTVSNMSPEDSSIYLCSVEYWDRVYGYTFGSGTRLTVV.

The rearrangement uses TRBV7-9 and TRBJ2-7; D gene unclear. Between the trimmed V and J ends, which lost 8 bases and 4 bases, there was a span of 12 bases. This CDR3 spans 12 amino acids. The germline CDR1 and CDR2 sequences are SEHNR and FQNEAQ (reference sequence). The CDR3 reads CASSKGWYEQYF. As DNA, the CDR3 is TGTGCCAGCTCTAAGGGCTGGTACGAGCAGTACTTC.